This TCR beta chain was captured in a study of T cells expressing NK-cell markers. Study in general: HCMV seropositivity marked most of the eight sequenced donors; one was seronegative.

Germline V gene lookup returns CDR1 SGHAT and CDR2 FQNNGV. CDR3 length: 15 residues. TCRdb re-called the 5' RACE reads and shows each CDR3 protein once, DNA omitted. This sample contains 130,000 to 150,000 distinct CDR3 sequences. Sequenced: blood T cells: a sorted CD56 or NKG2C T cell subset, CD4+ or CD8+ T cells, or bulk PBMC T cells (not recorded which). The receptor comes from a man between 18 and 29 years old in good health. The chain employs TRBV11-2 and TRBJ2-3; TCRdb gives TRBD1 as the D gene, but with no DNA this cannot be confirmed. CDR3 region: CASSRRQEGIDTQYF. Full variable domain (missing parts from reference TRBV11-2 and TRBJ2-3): EAGVAQSPRYKIIEKRQSVAFWCNPISGHATLYWYQQILGQGPKLLIQFQNNGVVDDSQLPKDRFSAERLKGVDSTLKIQPAKLEDSAVYLCASSRRQEGIDTQYFGPGTRLTVL.